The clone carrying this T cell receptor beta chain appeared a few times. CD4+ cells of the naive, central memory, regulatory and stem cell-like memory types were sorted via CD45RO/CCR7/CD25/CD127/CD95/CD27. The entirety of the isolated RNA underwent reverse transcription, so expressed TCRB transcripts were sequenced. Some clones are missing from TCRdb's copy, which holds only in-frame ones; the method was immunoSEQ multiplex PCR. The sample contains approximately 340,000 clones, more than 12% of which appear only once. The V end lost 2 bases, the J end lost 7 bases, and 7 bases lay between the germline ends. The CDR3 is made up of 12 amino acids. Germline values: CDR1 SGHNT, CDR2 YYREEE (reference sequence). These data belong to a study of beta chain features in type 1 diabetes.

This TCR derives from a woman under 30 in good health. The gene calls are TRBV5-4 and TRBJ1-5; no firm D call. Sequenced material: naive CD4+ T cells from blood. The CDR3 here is CASSFPGQPQHF. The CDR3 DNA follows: TGTGCCAGCAGCTTCCCCGGGCAGCCCCAGCATTTT.